The present entry profiles one TCR beta chain with its context. Its antigen is not yet known. The input lacks base qualities; no much larger clone sits a single base away. The CDR3 runs 14 residues from the cysteine to the phenylalanine. CDR3 DNA only is kept here, 42 bases in frame from base 1. Via the germline V gene (reference sequence), CDR1 is LNHNV and CDR2 YYDKDF. V loses 2 bases of germline sequence and J loses 6 bases, and the interval between the two ends is 14 bases. The data stem from a study of T cells in Graves' hyperthyroidism and ophthalmopathy (dated by TCRdb to 2018 to 2020). Background on the whole study: Peripheral blood was collected at initial diagnosis, before any treatment. To identify distinguishing TCR V-J signatures, a discovery cohort of some 99 patients was used, comprising some 45 with Graves' ophthalmopathy and about 59 with stable Graves' hyperthyroidism. Prospective prediction of ophthalmopathy was tested in an independent validation cohort of 18 hyperthyroidism patients and 15 to 17 patients who later progressed to ophthalmopathy. For training and testing, the 100 or so patients in the discovery cohort were randomly divided in a 7:3 ratio. Thyroid tissue and blood T-cell repertoires from about six Graves' hyperthyroidism patients were also compared in the study. Following sampling, methimazole starting at 30 mg daily was given to hyperthyroidism patients, and high-dose intravenous methylprednisolone was given to ophthalmopathy patients. TCR Vbeta CDR3 sequencing of approximately 140 peripheral blood samples (over 40 ophthalmopathy, 75 or so hyperthyroidism and approximately 17 progressor patients) is reported in the paper.

In the ophthalmopathy patients, disease was moderately to severely active, with a Clinical Activity Score of 3 or more, a NOSPECS grade of 4 or more, and a duration of less than 3 months. Any patient with an uncontrolled infection, another autoimmune disease, pregnancy or lactation was excluded. Clinical symptoms, serum thyroxine and TRAb, thyroid ultrasound, and orbital computed tomography formed the basis for the diagnoses. PBMCs were isolated from about 9.2 ml of fresh peripheral blood by Ficoll-Paque density gradient centrifugation. Total RNA was extracted with Trizol reagent, and quality was checked on an Agilent 2100 Bioanalyzer. The TCR beta CDR3 regions were amplified from the RNA transcripts. For the first round of RT-PCR on the TCR CDR3, the HTBI primer set was used together with the Qiagen OneStep RT-PCR kit. Libraries were constructed in a second round of multiplex PCR, after which size selection and purification were performed. Libraries were sequenced paired-end with 100 bp reads on an Illumina HiSeq2000. Per the source publication's procedure: SOAPnuke was used to process the raw data, throwing out any read that contained adapters or uncalled bases, had a mean Phred below 15, or lacked an exact constant-primer or identifier match. COPE v1.2.5 was used to merge the high-quality paired reads, and each unique nucleotide sequence was defined as a clonotype. MiTCR v1.1 was used to align clonotypes to the IMGT TRBV, TRBD and TRBJ reference segments. The analysis was restricted to V-J combinations with a frequency above 0.0001, which together covered 99% to 99.2% of the repertoires. The TCS score was defined as F50 (clonal expansion) divided by E x V (chaos), with BLOSUM62-based TCRdist calculated between CDR3 peptides within each V-J. Welch's t-statistics and random forest reduced 450 to 600 V-J features to roughly 13, which were used in a naive Bayes classifier (R e1071). The similarity between thyroid and blood repertoires was quantified using the Morisita-Horn index. The public reads were reanalyzed by TCRdb: fastp trimming at Q25, MiXCR alignment, in-frame beta chains only. Entries are consolidated by CDR3 protein sequence, retaining the most common genes and DNA. These V and J calls rely on TCRdb rather than the paper's analysis. The table for this sample lists hundreds of thousands of distinct CDR3 sequences; roughly 15% of them were counted only once. 3.5% to 4.5% of the sample belongs to the ten largest clones.

Results the study describes overall, beyond this receptor: During validation, the model predicted progression to ophthalmopathy a median of around 6 months ahead of onset, with almost 71% sensitivity and roughly 75% specificity. No statistical method was used to fix the sample size in advance, and group allocation was not hidden from the investigators. Ophthalmopathy was separated from stable hyperthyroidism by a 13 V-J signature model, with around 90% sensitivity and around 81% specificity obtained in cross-validation and 80%/75% obtained in testing. Most expanded thyroid clonotypes (frequency above 0.001) were also detected in blood, suggesting blood repertoires may reflect thyroid immune responses.

The sequence is built from TRBV15 and TRBJ2-7, with a tentative D gene TRBD1 over 6 matching bases. Sequenced input: blood. This TCR came from a woman in her forties with Graves' ophthalmopathy. CDR3 sequence: CATSRHRVLSEQYF. At the DNA level, the sequence is TGTGCCACCAGCAGACACAGGGTATTAAGCGAGCAGTACTTC.